These T cell receptor beta chains were read from a single sample in a study of TIL therapy for anti-PD-1-resistant metastatic lung cancer. Profiled with immunoSEQ multiplex PCR; TCRdb holds only in-frame clones, not every one. The sample carries fewer than 60,000 clones, 70% to 90% recorded once. The material was blood, obtained at baseline. The receptors originated from a person aged 25-79 years with non-small cell lung cancer. Both conserved end residues are part of each CDR3. A D gene is named only where the DNA matches it firmly. Size is omitted from some rows. Given values are once, few, many or a class for expanded clones.

few	14	TRBV7-2	NA	TRBJ2-7	TGTGCCAGCAGCTCGGACGGAGACTCCTACGAGCAGTACTTC	CASSSDGDSYEQYF
NA	15	TRBV19	TRBD1	TRBJ2-7	TGTGCCAGTAGTATCCCGGGACAGGCGTCCTACGAGCAGTACTTC	CASSIPGQASYEQYF
once	10	TRBV11-3	NA	TRBJ2-7	TGTGCCAGCAGCTTTGGCGAGCAGTACTTC	CASSFGEQYF
once	17	TRBV28	NA	TRBJ1-4	TGTGCCAGCAGCCCCTCCCGGGGCAAGGGATATAGGGAAAAACTGTTTTTT	CASSPSRGKGYREKLFF
few	14	TRBV7-3	TRBD1	TRBJ1-1	TGTGCCAGCAGCTTAAAACAGGGGAGCACTGAAGCTTTCTTT	CASSLKQGSTEAFF
NA	17	TRBV7-9	TRBD1	TRBJ2-1	TGTGCCAGCAGCTTAGTAGTCGGACAGGGGAGCTACAATGAGCAGTTCTTC	CASSLVVGQGSYNEQFF
NA	13	TRBV11-2	NA	TRBJ2-2	TGTGCCAGCAGCTTAGAGGAAACCGGGGAGCTGTTTTTT	CASSLEETGELFF
NA	14	TRBV6-4	TRBD2	TRBJ2-3	TGTGCCAGCGCGGAGCGTGGGGGGGAAGATACGCAGTATTTT	CASAERGGEDTQYF
NA	13	TRBV12-3/TRBV12-4	TRBD1	TRBJ2-7	TGTGCCAGCAGTGCCGGGACAGGGTACGAGCAGTACTTC	CASSAGTGYEQYF
NA	14	TRBV5-5	TRBD1	TRBJ1-1	TGTGCCAGCAGCTGGGACAGGGCGCTTACTGAAGCTTTCTTT	CASSWDRALTEAFF
NA	17	TRBV10-3	TRBD2	TRBJ2-1	TGTGCCTCCGGGACTAGCGGGGCCCAGAGCTCCTACAATGAGCAGTTCTTC	CASGTSGAQSSYNEQFF
NA	16	TRBV5-4	TRBD2	TRBJ2-5	TGTGCCAGCAGCTTGGGAGCGGGGGGCCTTCTTGAGACCCAGTACTTC	CASSLGAGGLLETQYF
NA	16	TRBV5-1	NA	TRBJ2-3	TGCGCCAGCAGCTTGCTTATCAACCCTGGCACAGATACGCAGTATTTT	CASSLLINPGTDTQYF
NA	17	TRBV24-1	TRBD2	TRBJ2-1	TGTGCCACCAGTGATTTAAGGGAGGGACTCTGGAACGGTGAGCAGTTCTTC	CATSDLREGLWNGEQFF
NA	15	TRBV19	TRBD1	TRBJ1-1	TGTGCCAGTATACAGGGGGCTAGGGTTGACACTGAAGCTTTCTTT	CASIQGARVDTEAFF
NA	14	TRBV4-1	NA	TRBJ2-7	TGCGCCAGCAGCCAAGATCCGGCCCGCTACGAGCAGTACTTC	CASSQDPARYEQYF
NA	17	TRBV10-3	TRBD2	TRBJ2-2	TGTGCCATCAGAGGAGGGACTAGCGGGGGGCCGGCCCGGGAGCTGTTTTTT	CAIRGGTSGGPARELFF
NA	13	TRBV3-1/TRBV3-2	NA	TRBJ1-1	TGTGCCAGCAGCCCCCGTTTGAACACTGAAGCTTTCTTT	CASSPRLNTEAFF
NA	16	TRBV11-3	TRBD1	TRBJ2-2	TGTGCCAGCAGCTCTACAGGGGGCGAGTTCCCCGGGGAGCTGTTTTTT	CASSSTGGEFPGELFF
NA	13	TRBV7-2	NA	TRBJ2-5	TGTGCCAGCAGCTCACCCATTCTAGAGACCCAGTACTTC	CASSSPILETQYF
NA	12	TRBV7-2	NA	TRBJ2-5	TGTGCCAGCAGCTTAGTAGGTCAGACCCAGTACTTC	CASSLVGQTQYF
NA	11	TRBV28	NA	TRBJ1-5	TGTGCCAGCAGTTTTTCCCGGGAGCAACATTTT	CASSFSREQHF
NA	13	TRBV9	NA	TRBJ1-5	TGTGCCAGCAGCCGGGACAACAATCAGCCCCAGCATTTT	CASSRDNNQPQHF
NA	18	TRBV5-1	NA	TRBJ2-2	TGCGCCAGCAGCTTGGAATCGGGGACGGTCGCGAACACCGGGGAGCTGTTTTTT	CASSLESGTVANTGELFF
NA	16	TRBV18	NA	TRBJ2-1	TGTGCCAGCTCAAGGACAGTTCCTAGCTCCTACAATGAGCAGTTCTTC	CASSRTVPSSYNEQFF
NA	14	TRBV6-5	NA	TRBJ2-1	TGTGCCAGCAGTTACTTAGGGGGGGCCAATGAGCAGTTCTTC	CASSYLGGANEQFF
once	16	TRBV6-5	NA	TRBJ2-2	TGTGCCAGCAGTTACGCCTGGGGACTGAACACCGGGGAGCTGTTTTTT	CASSYAWGLNTGELFF
NA	15	TRBV6-6	NA	TRBJ1-5	TGTGCCAGCACCGAAAAAAGAGGACACAATCAGCCCCAGCATTTT	CASTEKRGHNQPQHF
NA	15	TRBV19	TRBD1	TRBJ1-5	TGTGCCAGTAGTAGGACAGGGGCCTCCAATCAGCCCCAGCATTTT	CASSRTGASNQPQHF
NA	15	TRBV5-1	NA	TRBJ2-1	TGCGCCAGCAGCTTGGCGGAAGTAGCGGACAATGAGCAGTTCTTC	CASSLAEVADNEQFF
NA	11	TRBV16	NA	TRBJ1-2	TGTGCCAGCAGCCCCACCTATGGCTACACCTTC	CASSPTYGYTF
once	13	TRBV30	NA	TRBJ1-2	TGTGCCTGGAGTCAGGGACTCCTCTATGGCTACACCTTC	CAWSQGLLYGYTF
NA	18	TRBV15	NA	TRBJ2-6	TGTGCCACCAGCAGAGCACAGGGAAAAAGCTCTGGGGCCAACGTCCTGACTTTC	CATSRAQGKSSGANVLTF
once	16	TRBV3-1/TRBV3-2	TRBD1	TRBJ1-6	TGTGCCAGCAGCCAAGCCCCCGGGACAGGGAGTTCACCCCTCCACTTT	CASSQAPGTGSSPLHF
NA	13	TRBV27	NA	TRBJ1-1	TGTGCCAGCAGTTTAATGGGAGGCACTGAAGCTTTCTTT	CASSLMGGTEAFF
NA	16	TRBV2	NA	TRBJ1-6	TGTGCCAGCAGTGAGGGGGGCTGGTCGCTTGGGTCACCCCTCCACTTT	CASSEGGWSLGSPLHF
NA	14	TRBV28	NA	TRBJ2-4	TGTGCCAGCAGTTTGGGGAGAGGGTGGAACATTCAGTACTTC	CASSLGRGWNIQYF
NA	14	TRBV29-1	TRBD2	TRBJ2-2	TGCAGCGTTTCAGCGGGGGGGAACACCGGGGAGCTGTTTTTT	CSVSAGGNTGELFF
NA	17	TRBV5-1	NA	TRBJ1-6	TGCGCCAGCAGCTCACTGGACTCGACCGGCTATAATTCACCCCTCCACTTT	CASSSLDSTGYNSPLHF
NA	18	TRBV28	NA	TRBJ2-6	TGTGCCAGCAGTTCCATCCGGGACTGGCCTTCTGGGGCCAACGTCCTGACTTTC	CASSSIRDWPSGANVLTF
NA	19	TRBV19	NA	TRBJ1-4	TGTGCCAGTAGTATGATTTTTTTCAGGGGACGGGGGTACAATGAAAAACTGTTTTTT	CASSMIFFRGRGYNEKLFF
once	11	TRBV29-1	NA	TRBJ2-3	TGCAGCCCTCGCGTTGGGGATACGCAGTATTTT	CSPRVGDTQYF
once	13	TRBV29-1	TRBD1	TRBJ2-2	TGCAGCGGAGGGACAGGGGGCCCCGGGGAGCTGTTTTTT	CSGGTGGPGELFF
NA	13	TRBV11-2	NA	TRBJ2-7	TGTGCCAGCAGCTTAGACAGTCTGAACGAGCAGTACTTC	CASSLDSLNEQYF
NA	14	TRBV19	NA	TRBJ1-6	TGTGCCAGTAGAACCGGCGCCTCGAATTCACCCCTCCACTTT	CASRTGASNSPLHF
NA	18	TRBV27	NA	TRBJ2-6	TGTGCCAGCAGTTTAGGATCAGGGGCGCCCTCCGGGGCCAACGTCCTGACTTTC	CASSLGSGAPSGANVLTF
once	15	TRBV4-3	NA	TRBJ1-5	TGCGCCAGCAGCCAAGATTGGGGTCCAGGACAGCCCCAGCATTTT	CASSQDWGPGQPQHF
NA	15	TRBV28	TRBD1	TRBJ1-1	TGTGCCAGCAGTCGGACAGGGCCTGCGAACACTGAAGCTTTCTTT	CASSRTGPANTEAFF
NA	14	TRBV6-5	NA	TRBJ1-4	TGTGCCAGCAGTTACCGGACATCTAATGAAAAACTGTTTTTT	CASSYRTSNEKLFF
NA	15	TRBV28	NA	TRBJ2-7	TGTGCCAGCAGTTTGTGGGCAGGGGGGGCCTACGAGCAGTACTTC	CASSLWAGGAYEQYF
NA	15	TRBV7-8	NA	TRBJ2-1	TGTGCCAGCAGCTTAGTACGGCTGAGGAACGATGAGCAGTTCTTC	CASSLVRLRNDEQFF
few	16	TRBV11-2	NA	TRBJ2-1	TGTGCCAGCAGCTTAGATCCGGGAATCGCCTACAATGAGCAGTTCTTC	CASSLDPGIAYNEQFF
NA	16	TRBV18	TRBD2	TRBJ2-1	TGTGCCAGCTCACCACCGGGTAGCGGGGGCTACAATGAGCAGTTCTTC	CASSPPGSGGYNEQFF
NA	15	TRBV5-4	TRBD2	TRBJ2-1	TGTGCCAGCAGCCCCCCAGGGACTAGTCGAGATGAGCAGTTCTTC	CASSPPGTSRDEQFF
NA	17	TRBV7-9	NA	TRBJ1-2	TGTGCCAGCAGCTTAGCATGGGGGGGTCGGACACTTCATGGCTACACCTTC	CASSLAWGGRTLHGYTF
once	16	TRBV28	NA	TRBJ2-7	TGTGCCAGCAGTTTAGGGGGCGGAAACTACGCCTACGAGCAGTACTTC	CASSLGGGNYAYEQYF
NA	15	TRBV28	TRBD1	TRBJ1-2	TGTGCCAGCAGTTTAGGGACAGGGGGCTTCTATGGCTACACCTTC	CASSLGTGGFYGYTF
NA	12	TRBV12-3/TRBV12-4	NA	TRBJ2-7	TGTGCCAGCAGTTTTGATGTCGGCGAGCAGTACTTC	CASSFDVGEQYF
NA	13	TRBV3-1/TRBV3-2	TRBD2	TRBJ2-3	TGTGCCAGCAGCCAAGGCCTCAGCGGGGGGGCTTATTTT	CASSQGLSGGAYF
NA	14	TRBV5-6	NA	TRBJ2-7	TGTGCCAGCAGCTTGGTTTCAGTTTCCTACGAGCAGTACTTC	CASSLVSVSYEQYF